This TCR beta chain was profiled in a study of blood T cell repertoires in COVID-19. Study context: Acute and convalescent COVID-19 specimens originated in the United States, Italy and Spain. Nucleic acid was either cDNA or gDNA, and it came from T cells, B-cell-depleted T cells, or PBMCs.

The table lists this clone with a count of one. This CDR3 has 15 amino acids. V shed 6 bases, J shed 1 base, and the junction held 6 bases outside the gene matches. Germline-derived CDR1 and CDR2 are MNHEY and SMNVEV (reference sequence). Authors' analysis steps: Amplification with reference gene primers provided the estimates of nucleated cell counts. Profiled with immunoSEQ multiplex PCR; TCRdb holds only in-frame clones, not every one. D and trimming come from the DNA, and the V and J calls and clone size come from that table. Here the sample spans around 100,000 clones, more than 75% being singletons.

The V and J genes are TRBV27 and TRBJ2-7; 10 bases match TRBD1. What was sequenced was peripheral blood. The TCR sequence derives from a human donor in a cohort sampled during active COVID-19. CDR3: CASRQPGQGSYEQYF. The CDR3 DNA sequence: TGTGCCAGCAGACAACCGGGACAGGGGTCCTACGAGCAGTACTTC.